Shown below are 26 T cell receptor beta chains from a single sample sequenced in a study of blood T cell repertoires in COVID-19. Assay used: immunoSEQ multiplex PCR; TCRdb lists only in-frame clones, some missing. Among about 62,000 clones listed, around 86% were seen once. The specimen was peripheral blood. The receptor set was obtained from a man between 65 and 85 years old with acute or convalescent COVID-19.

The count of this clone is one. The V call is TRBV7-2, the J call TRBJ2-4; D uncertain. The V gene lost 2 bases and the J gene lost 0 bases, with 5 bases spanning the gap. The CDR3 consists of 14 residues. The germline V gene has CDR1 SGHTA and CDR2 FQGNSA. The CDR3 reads CASSLLPAKNIQYF. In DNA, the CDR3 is TGTGCCAGCAGCTTACTCCCAGCCAAAAACATTCAGTACTTC.

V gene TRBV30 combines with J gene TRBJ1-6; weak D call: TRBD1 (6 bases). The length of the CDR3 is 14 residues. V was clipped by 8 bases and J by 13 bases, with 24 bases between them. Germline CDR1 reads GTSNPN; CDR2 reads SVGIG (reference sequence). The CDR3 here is CAGDRSGEFKPLHF. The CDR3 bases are TGTGCCGGCGACAGGTCTGGCGAATTCAAGCCCCTCCACTTT.

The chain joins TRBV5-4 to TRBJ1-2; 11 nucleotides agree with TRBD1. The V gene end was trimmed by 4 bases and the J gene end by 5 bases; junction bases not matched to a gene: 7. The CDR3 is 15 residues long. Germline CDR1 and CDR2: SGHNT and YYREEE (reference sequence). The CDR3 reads CASSPGQGAIYGYTF. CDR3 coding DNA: TGTGCCAGCAGCCCCGGACAGGGGGCAATTTATGGCTACACCTTC.

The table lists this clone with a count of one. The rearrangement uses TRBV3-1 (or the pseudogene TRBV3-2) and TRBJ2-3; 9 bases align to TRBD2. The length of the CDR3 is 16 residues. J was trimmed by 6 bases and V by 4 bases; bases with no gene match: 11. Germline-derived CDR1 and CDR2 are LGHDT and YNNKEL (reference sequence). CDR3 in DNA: TGTGCCAGCAGCCCCTTAGCGGGAGAGCTGTCGGATACGCAGTATTTT. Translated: CASSPLAGELSDTQYF.

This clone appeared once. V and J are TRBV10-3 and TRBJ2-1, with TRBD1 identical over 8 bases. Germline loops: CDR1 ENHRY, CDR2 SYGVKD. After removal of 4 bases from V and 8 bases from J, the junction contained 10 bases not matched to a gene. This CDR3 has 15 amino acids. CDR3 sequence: CAISVRQGSGDEQFF. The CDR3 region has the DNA TGTGCCATCAGTGTTCGACAGGGGAGTGGCGATGAGCAGTTCTTC.

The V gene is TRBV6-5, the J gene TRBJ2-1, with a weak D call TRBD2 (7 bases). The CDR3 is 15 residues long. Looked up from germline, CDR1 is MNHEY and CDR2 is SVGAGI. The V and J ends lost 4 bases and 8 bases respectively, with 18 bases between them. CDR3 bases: TGTGCCAGCAGTTCAAGGGGGGGGCTTTACCATGAGCAGTTCTTC. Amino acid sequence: CASSSRGGLYHEQFF.

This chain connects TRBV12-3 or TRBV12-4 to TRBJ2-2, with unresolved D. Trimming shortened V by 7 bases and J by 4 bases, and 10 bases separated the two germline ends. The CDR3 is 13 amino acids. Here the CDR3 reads CASNPTTTGELFF. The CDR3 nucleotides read TGTGCCAGCAATCCTACTACCACCGGGGAGCTGTTTTTT.

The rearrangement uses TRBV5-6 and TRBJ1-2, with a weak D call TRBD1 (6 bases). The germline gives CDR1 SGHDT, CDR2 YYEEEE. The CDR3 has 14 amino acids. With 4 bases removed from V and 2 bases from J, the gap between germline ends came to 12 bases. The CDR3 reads CASSPVGQNYGYTF. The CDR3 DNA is TGTGCCAGCAGCCCGGTTGGACAGAACTATGGCTACACCTTC.

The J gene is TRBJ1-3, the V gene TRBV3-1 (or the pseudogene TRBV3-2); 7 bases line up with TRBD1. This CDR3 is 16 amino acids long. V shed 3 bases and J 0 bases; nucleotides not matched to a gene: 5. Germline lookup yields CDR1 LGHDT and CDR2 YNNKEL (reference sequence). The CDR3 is CASSHPDRLSGNTIYF. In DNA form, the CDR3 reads TGTGCCAGCAGCCACCCGGACAGGCTCTCTGGAAACACCATATATTTT.

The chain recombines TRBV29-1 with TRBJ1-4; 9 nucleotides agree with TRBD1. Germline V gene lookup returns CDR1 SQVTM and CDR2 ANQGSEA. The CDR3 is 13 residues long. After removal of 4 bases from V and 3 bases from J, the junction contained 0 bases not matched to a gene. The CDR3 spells CSVGQGANEKLFF. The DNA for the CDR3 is TGCAGCGTTGGACAGGGGGCTAATGAAAAACTGTTTTTT. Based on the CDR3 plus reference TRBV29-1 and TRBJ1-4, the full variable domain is SAVISQKPSRDICQRGTSLTIQCQVDSQVTMMFWYRQQPGQSLTLIATANQGSEATYESGFVIDKFPISRPNLTFSTLTVSNMSPEDSSIYLCSVGQGANEKLFFGSGTQLSVL.

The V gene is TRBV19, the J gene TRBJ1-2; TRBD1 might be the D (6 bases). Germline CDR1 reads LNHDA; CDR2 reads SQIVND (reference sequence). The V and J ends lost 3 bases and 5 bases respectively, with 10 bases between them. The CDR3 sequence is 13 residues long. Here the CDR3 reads CASSMAGVYGYTF. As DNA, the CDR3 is TGTGCCAGTAGTATGGCAGGGGTGTATGGCTACACCTTC.

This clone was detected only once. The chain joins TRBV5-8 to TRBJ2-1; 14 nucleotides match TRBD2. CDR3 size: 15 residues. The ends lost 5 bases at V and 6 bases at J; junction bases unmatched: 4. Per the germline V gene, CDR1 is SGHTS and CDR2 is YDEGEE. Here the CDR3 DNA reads TGTGCCAGCAGAATGACTAGCGGGGGGGCCAATGAGCAGTTCTTC. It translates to CASRMTSGGANEQFF.

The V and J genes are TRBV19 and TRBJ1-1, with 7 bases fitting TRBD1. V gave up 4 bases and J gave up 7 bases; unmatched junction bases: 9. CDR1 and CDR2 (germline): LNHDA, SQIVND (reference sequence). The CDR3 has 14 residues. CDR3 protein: CASSTWDSQDEAFF. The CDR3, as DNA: TGTGCCAGTAGTACGTGGGACAGCCAGGATGAAGCTTTCTTT.

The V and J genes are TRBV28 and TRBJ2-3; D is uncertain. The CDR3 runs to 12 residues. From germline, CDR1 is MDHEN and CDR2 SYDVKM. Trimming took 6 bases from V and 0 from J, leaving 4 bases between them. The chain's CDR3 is CASRTSTDTQYF. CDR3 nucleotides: TGTGCCAGCAGGACTAGCACAGATACGCAGTATTTT.

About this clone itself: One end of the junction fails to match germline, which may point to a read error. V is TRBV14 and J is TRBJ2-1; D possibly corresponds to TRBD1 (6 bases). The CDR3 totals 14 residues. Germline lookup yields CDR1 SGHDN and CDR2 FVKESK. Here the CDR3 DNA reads TGTGCCAGCAACCAACCCGGACAGAACAATGAGCAGTTCTTC. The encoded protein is CASNQPGQNNEQFF.

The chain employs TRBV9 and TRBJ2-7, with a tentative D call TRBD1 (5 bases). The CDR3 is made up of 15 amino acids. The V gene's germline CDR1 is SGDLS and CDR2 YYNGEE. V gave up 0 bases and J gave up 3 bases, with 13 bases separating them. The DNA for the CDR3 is TGTGCCAGCAGCGTAGTTGCGGCGCAGGGCTACGAGCAGTACTTC. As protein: CASSVVAAQGYEQYF.

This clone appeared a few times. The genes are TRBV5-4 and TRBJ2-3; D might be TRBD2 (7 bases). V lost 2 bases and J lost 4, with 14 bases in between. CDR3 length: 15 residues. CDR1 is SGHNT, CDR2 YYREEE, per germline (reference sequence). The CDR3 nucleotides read TGTGCCAGCAGCTTCCGAGGGGGGGGGCCAGATACGCAGTATTTT. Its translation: CASSFRGGGPDTQYF.

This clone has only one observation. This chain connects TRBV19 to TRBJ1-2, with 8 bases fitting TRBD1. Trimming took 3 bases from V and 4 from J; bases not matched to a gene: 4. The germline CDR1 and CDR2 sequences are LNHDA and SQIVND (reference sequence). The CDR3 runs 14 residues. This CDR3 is CASSIRGQGYGYTF. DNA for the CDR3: TGTGCCAGTAGTATCAGGGGGCAAGGCTATGGCTACACCTTC.

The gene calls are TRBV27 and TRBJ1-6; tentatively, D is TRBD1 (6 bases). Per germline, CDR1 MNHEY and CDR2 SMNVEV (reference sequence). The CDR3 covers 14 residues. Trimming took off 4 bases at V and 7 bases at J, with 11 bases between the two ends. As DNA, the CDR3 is TGTGCCAGCAGTTGGGGACAATGGAATTCACCCCTCCACTTT. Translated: CASSWGQWNSPLHF.

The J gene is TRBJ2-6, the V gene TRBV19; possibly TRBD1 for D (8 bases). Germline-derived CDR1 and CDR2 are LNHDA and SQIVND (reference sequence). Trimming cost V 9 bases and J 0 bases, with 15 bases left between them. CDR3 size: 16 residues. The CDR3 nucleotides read TGTGCCAGCAGGACAGGGACTACCTCTGGGGCCAACGTCCTGACTTTC. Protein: CASRTGTTSGANVLTF.

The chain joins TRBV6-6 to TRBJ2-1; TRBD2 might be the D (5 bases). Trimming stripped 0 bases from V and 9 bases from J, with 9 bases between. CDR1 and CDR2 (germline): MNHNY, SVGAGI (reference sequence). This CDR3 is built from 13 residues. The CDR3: CASSYSPSIEQFF. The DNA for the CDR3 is TGTGCCAGCAGTTACTCCCCTAGCATTGAGCAGTTCTTC.

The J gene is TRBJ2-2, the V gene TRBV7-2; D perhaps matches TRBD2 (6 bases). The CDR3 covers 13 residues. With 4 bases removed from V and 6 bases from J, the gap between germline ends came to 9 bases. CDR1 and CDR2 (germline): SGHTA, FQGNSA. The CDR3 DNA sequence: TGTGCCAGCAGCTCCGGGGGAGCCGGGGAGCTGTTTTTT. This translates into CASSSGGAGELFF.

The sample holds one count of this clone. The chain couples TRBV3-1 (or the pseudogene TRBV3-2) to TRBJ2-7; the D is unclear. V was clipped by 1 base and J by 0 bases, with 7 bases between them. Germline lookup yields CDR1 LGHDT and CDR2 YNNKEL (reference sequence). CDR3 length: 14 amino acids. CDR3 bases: TGTGCCAGCAGCCAAGGGTCAGGCTCCTACGAGCAGTACTTC. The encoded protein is CASSQGSGSYEQYF.

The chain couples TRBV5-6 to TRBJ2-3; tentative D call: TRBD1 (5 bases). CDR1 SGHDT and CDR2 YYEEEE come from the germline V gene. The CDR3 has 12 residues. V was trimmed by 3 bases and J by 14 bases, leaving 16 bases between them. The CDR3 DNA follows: TGTGCCAGCAGCTCGCGGCTCAGGGTGACGTATTTT. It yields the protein CASSSRLRVTYF.

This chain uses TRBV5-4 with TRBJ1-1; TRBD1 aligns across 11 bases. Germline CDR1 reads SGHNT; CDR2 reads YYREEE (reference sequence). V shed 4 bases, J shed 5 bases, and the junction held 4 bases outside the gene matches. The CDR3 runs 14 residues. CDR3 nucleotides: TGTGCCAGCAGCGGACAGGGGGCGGGTACTGAAGCTTTCTTT. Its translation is CASSGQGAGTEAFF.

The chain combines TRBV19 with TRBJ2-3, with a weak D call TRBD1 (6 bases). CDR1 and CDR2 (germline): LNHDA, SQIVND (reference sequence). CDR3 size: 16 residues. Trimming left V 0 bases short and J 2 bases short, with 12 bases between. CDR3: CASSIDPHRVTDTQYF. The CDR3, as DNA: TGTGCCAGTAGTATAGATCCACACAGGGTCACAGATACGCAGTATTTT. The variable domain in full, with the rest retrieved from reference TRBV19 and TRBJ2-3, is DGGITQSPKYLFRKEGQNVTLSCEQNLNHDAMYWYRQDPGQGLRLIYYSQIVNDFQKGDIAEGYSVSREKKESFPLTVTSAQKNPTAFYLCASSIDPHRVTDTQYFGPGTRLTVL.